This TCR beta chain was captured in a study of OX40 agonist ivuxolimab in advanced cancers. Trimming pared 1 base from V and 6 bases from J, leaving 17 bases between. CDR1 is SGHNT, CDR2 YENEEA, per germline. The CDR3 spans 16 residues. This clone turned up a few times. This table comes from immunoSEQ multiplex PCR, and its TCRdb copy is limited to in-frame clones, with some not included. The sample shows about 41,000 clones, roughly 86% of them seen only once. The sample here was CD4+ or CD8+ T cells sorted from blood, taken in a trial of the OX40 agonist ivuxolimab. The V and J genes are TRBV11-3 and TRBJ2-3; TRBD1 or TRBD2 may be the D gene (5 bases each). This clonotype was sampled from an adult with an advanced solid tumor such as melanoma, head and neck, liver or kidney cancer. CDR3 nucleotides: TGTGCCAGCAGCTTAGGGGGCAGGGCTAGCCTCGATACGCAGTATTTT. It codes for CASSLGGRASLDTQYF. Variable domain in full (rest from reference TRBV11-3 and TRBJ2-3): EAGVVQSPRYKIIEKKQPVAFWCNPISGHNTLYWYLQNLGQGPELLIRYENEEAVDDSQLPKDRFSAERLKGVDSTLKIQPAELGDSAVYLCASSLGGRASLDTQYFGPGTRLTVL.